This TCR beta chain is from a study of T cell repertoires in cytomegalovirus infection. For the study at large: Both recently identified HLA-C-restricted and well-studied HLA-B-restricted CMV epitopes were used in the study. TCR beta signatures that were public indicated CMV infection and matching HLA type.

This CDR3 is 14 amino acids long. Germline V gene data show CDR1 as SGHVS and CDR2 as FQNEAQ. Trimming shortened V by 3 bases and J by 5 bases, and 10 bases separated the two germline ends. TCRdb re-analysed the reads in MiXCR, keeping a single row per CDR3 protein. The repertoire includes hundreds of thousands of distinct CDR3 sequences, about 33% of them detected once, and approximately 18% sits in the top ten. This clonotype was recorded many times. Its antigen is still unknown. Regarding the study as a whole: Dominating the ex vivo response were HLA-C-restricted CMV-specific TCR beta clonotypes. People with CMV and the relevant HLA were identified by cumulative public TCR beta family frequency.

This receptor was obtained from a human donor in good health (CMV status not recorded). Some clones in this sample may be carry-over from other donors' samples. The J gene is TRBJ1-4, the V gene TRBV7-8; no firm D call. The sample here was cultured PBMCs, taken from culture after CMV antigen stimulation. The CDR3: CASSLNHQNEKLFF. In DNA form, the CDR3 reads TGTGCCAGCAGCTTGAACCACCAGAATGAAAAACTGTTTTTT.